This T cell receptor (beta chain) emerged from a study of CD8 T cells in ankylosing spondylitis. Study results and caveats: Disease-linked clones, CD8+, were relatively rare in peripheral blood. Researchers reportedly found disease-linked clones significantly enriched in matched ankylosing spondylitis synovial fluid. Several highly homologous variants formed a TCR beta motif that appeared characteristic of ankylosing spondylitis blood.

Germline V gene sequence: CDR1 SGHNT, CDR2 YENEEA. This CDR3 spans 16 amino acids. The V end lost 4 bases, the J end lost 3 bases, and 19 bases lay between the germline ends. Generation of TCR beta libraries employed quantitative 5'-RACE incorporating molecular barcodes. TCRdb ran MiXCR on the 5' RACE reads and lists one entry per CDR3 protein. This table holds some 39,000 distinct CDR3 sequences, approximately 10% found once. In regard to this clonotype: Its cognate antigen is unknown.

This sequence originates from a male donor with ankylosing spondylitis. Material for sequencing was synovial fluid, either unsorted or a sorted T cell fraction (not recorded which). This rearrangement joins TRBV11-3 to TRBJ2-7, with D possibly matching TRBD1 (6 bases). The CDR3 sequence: CASSSLTGSVGYEQYF. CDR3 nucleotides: TGTGCCAGCAGCTCCTTGACAGGTAGCGTCGGCTACGAGCAGTACTTC.